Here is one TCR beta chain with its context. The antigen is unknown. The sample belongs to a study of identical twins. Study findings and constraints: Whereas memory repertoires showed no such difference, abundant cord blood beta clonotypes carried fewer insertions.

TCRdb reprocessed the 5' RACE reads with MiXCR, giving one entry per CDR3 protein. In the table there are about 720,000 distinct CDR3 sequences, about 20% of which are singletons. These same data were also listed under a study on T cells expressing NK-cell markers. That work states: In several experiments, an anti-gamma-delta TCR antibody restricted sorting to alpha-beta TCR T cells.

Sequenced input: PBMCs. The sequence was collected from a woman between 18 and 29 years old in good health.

The CDR3 nucleotides are TGTGCCATCAGTGGTCCGGACAGAGCTTCCTACGAGCAGTACTTC. It yields the protein CAISGPDRASYEQYF. This rearrangement joins TRBV10-3 to TRBJ2-7, with D possibly TRBD1 on 6 matching bases. CDR1 ENHRY and CDR2 SYGVKD come from the germline V gene. V dropped 4 bases and J dropped 1 base, with 14 bases sitting between them. The CDR3 has 15 residues.